One sample yielded the 13 T cell receptor beta chains listed below, sequenced in a study of cytomegalovirus exposure and HLA in healthy donors. The primer mix had 60 Vbeta and 13 Jbeta primers. Using immunoSEQ multiplex PCR, the repertoire was profiled, and TCRdb retains in-frame clones only, with some absent. The table includes around 190,000 clones, almost 80% detected once. The sequencing sample was made of PBMCs. The receptors originated from a woman aged 18-30 years in good health and CMV-seronegative.

There are a few counts of this clone. The chain has TRBV5-5 and TRBJ1-5; 7 nucleotides line up with TRBD1. The V segment lost 4 bases and the J segment 7 bases; nucleotides outside the gene matches: 5. Germline lookup yields CDR1 SGHKS and CDR2 YYEKEE (reference sequence). The CDR3 length is 13 residues. CDR3 sequence (DNA): TGTGCCAGCAGCGTAGACAGGGTCCAGCCCCAGCATTTT. This codes for CASSVDRVQPQHF.

In this sample, this clone turned up once. The chain uses TRBV19 and TRBJ2-7, with D maybe TRBD1 (6 bases). CDR3 length equals 14 residues. The germline V gene encodes CDR1 LNHDA and CDR2 SQIVND (reference sequence). Trimming cost V 10 bases and J 6 bases, with 22 bases left between them. This chain's CDR3 is CATSPWDKAFEQYF. The CDR3 region has the DNA TGTGCCACCTCACCCTGGGACAAAGCGTTCGAGCAGTACTTC.

This clone was recorded a few times. V gene TRBV18 combines with J gene TRBJ2-1, with 13 bases that match TRBD2. The V segment lost 6 bases and the J segment 8 bases; nucleotides outside the gene matches: 7. CDR1 and CDR2 (germline): KGHSH, LQKENI. This CDR3 spans 15 amino acids. CDR3 residues: CASSPTSGGAYEQFF. The CDR3 DNA sequence: TGTGCCAGCTCCCCTACTAGCGGGGGGGCTTATGAGCAGTTCTTC.

The gene calls are TRBV5-6 and TRBJ2-7, with 7 positions matching TRBD2. The junction had 4 bases not matched to a gene; V was cut back by 4 bases and J by 3 bases. There are 13 residues in the CDR3. From germline, CDR1 is SGHDT and CDR2 YYEEEE. Here the CDR3 DNA reads TGTGCCAGCAGCCTTTCTAGCGGCTACGAGCAGTACTTC. Translated, it gives CASSLSSGYEQYF.

The V call is TRBV5-1, the J call TRBJ2-3; 8 bases match TRBD2. J was trimmed by 0 bases and V by 10 bases; bases with no gene match: 7. The CDR3 consists of 14 residues. Germline CDR1 SGHRS, CDR2 YFSETQ. The DNA for the CDR3 is TGCGCCGGACGTTTAGCGGGGAGCACAGATACGCAGTATTTT. Protein: CAGRLAGSTDTQYF.

The V and J genes are TRBV28 and TRBJ2-6; TRBD1 might be the D (7 bases). CDR1 is MDHEN, CDR2 SYDVKM, per germline. CDR3 size: 15 residues. The V and J ends lost 5 bases and 4 bases respectively, with 12 bases between them. The CDR3 spells CASSPTGRGANVLTF. CDR3 sequence (DNA): TGTGCCAGCAGTCCGACAGGGAGGGGGGCCAACGTCCTGACTTTC.

The chain combines TRBV25-1 with TRBJ1-2; D gene unclear. There are 10 residues in the CDR3. Trimming stripped 5 bases from V and 5 bases from J, with 3 bases between. Germline V gives CDR1 MGHDK, CDR2 SYGVNS. In DNA form, the CDR3 reads TGTGCCAGCAGTCCATATGGCTACACCTTC. Translation: CASSPYGYTF.

This chain connects TRBV11-2 to TRBJ2-1; the match to TRBD1 covers 11 bases. V gave up 6 bases and J gave up 6 bases; unmatched junction bases: 10. From germline, CDR1 is SGHAT and CDR2 FQNNGV. The length of the CDR3 is 16 residues. The CDR3: CASRGQGEGVVNEQFF. CDR3 bases: TGTGCCAGCAGGGGACAGGGGGAAGGTGTGGTCAATGAGCAGTTCTTC.

The chain joins TRBV5-1 to TRBJ2-5; D is unresolved. Germline CDR1 reads SGHRS; CDR2 reads YFSETQ. The CDR3 consists of 12 residues. Trimming took 7 bases from V and 4 from J, leaving 11 bases between them. The CDR3 DNA reads TGCGCCAGCGCGTTGTTCGGAGAGACCCAGTACTTC. Translating gives CASALFGETQYF.

The chain has TRBV10-3 and TRBJ2-7; 10 bases match TRBD1. V dropped 0 bases and J dropped 0; count of bases not matched to a gene: 5. The CDR3 runs 17 residues. Germline V gene data show CDR1 as ENHRY and CDR2 as SYGVKD. The CDR3 sequence: CAISESMRDRGSYEQYF. CDR3 in DNA: TGTGCCATCAGTGAGTCGATGAGGGACAGGGGCTCCTACGAGCAGTACTTC.

This rearrangement joins TRBV6-5 to TRBJ1-2, with D tentatively TRBD1 (6 bases). The germline gives CDR1 MNHEY, CDR2 SVGAGI. The V gene lost 5 bases and the J gene lost 8 bases, with 12 bases spanning the gap. The CDR3 consists of 12 residues. CDR3 region: CASSDTGWGYTF. The CDR3 region has the DNA TGTGCCAGCAGTGACACAGGGTGGGGCTACACCTTC.

The rearrangement links TRBV19 to TRBJ1-6, with TRBD1 identical over 11 bases. The germline CDR1 and CDR2 sequences are LNHDA and SQIVND (reference sequence). The junction had 8 bases not matched to a gene; V was cut back by 6 bases and J by 10 bases. The CDR3 covers 15 residues. The CDR3 nucleotides read TGTGCCAGTAGAACTACCGGGACAGGGGGATCACCCCTCCACTTT. It codes for CASRTTGTGGSPLHF.

The V call is TRBV4-3, the J call TRBJ2-1; 8 bases are a match to TRBD2. The germline V gene has CDR1 LGHNA and CDR2 YSLEER. There are 16 residues in the CDR3. V gave up 0 bases and J gave up 15 bases; unmatched junction bases: 16. The CDR3 is CASSQEGRAGVKWAFF. CDR3 DNA sequence: TGCGCCAGCAGCCAAGAAGGGCGAGCGGGAGTGAAATGGGCGTTCTTC.